This T cell receptor (beta chain) is drawn from a study of OX40 agonist ivuxolimab in advanced cancers. Study overall: Given to patients was ivuxolimab, an agonistic anti-OX40 (CD134) antibody. Mean age about 60 years, range roughly 20 to 85; 82.7% male.

Systemic immunosuppression or autoimmune disease history was grounds to exclude patients. Profiled with immunoSEQ multiplex PCR; TCRdb holds only in-frame clones, not every one. The sample lists tens of thousands of clones, about four fifths seen once, with 5% in the top ten. V was shortened by 3 bases and J by 7 bases, with 18 bases between the two germline ends. Germline CDR1 is MDHEN and CDR2 is SYDVKM. This CDR3 comprises 15 residues. The clonotype originates from an adult with an advanced solid tumor such as melanoma, head and neck, liver or kidney cancer. This chain connects TRBV28 to TRBJ1-1, with D possibly TRBD1 on 5 matching bases. The source was CD4+ or CD8+ T cells sorted from blood, collected in a trial of the OX40 agonist ivuxolimab. The DNA of the CDR3 is TGTGCCAGCAGTTTGAAGTCGTCAGGGAAAAGTGAAGCTTTCTTT. Protein sequence: CASSLKSSGKSEAFF.